Given below is one T cell receptor (beta chain) in context. This clone was observed a handful of times. No cognate antigen has been identified for it. Per-nucleotide qualities are absent, and no much larger clonotype sits a single base away. A second Seattle source provided samples from volunteer blood donors who had recovered from COVID-19. The collaborating institutions used their own protocols to collect whole blood in K2EDTA tubes. For TCRbeta analysis, collaborators shipped samples in one of three forms: frozen whole blood, isolated PBMCs, or DNA extracted from either of those sample types. CDR1 and CDR2, looked up from the germline V gene (reference sequence), are MNHEY and SMNVEV. Trimming leaves V shorter by 8 bases and J shorter by 1 base, with the junction holding 14 bases beyond the gene matches. Including cysteine and phenylalanine, the CDR3 has 16 amino acids. Just CDR3 DNA is preserved here, 48 bases in frame from base 1.

The record originates from a study of blood T cell repertoires in COVID-19 (dated by TCRdb to about 2020). Some background on the complete study: Samples covering the acute and convalescent phases of COVID-19 were provided by collaborators in the United States, Italy and Spain. The material from the prospective study consisted of cDNA or gDNA derived from T cells, B-cell-depleted T cells, or PBMCs. The dataset comprised deeply sampled blood TCRbeta repertoires from subjects exposed to, actively infected with, or recovered from COVID-19. A freely available public database, intended as a resource for researchers studying the immune response to SARS-CoV-2, is where the repertoires were released. The samples were drawn from the first 160 participants of the ongoing ImmuneRACE study and from about 1,200 subjects provided by 6 global collaborators. Sample metadata almost always included a de-identified subject ID, COVID-19 status, age in years and sex. Where available, HLA class I and class II types were taken from metadata supplied by the sample provider and were not determined by assay-based typing.

General findings and caveats noted by the study authors: The amount of clinical and demographic metadata varied by source and participant and was provided uncurated.

TCRbeta CDR3 regions were amplified from genomic DNA using the immunoSEQ Assay, a bias-controlled multiplex PCR. In the original analysis: Within the assay, amplification of reference gene primers was used to estimate how many nucleated cells each sample contained. Sequence reads were collapsed and filtered to measure the absolute abundance of every unique TCRbeta CDR3 rearrangement. For each sample, productive Simpson clonality was calculated as the square root of Simpson's diversity index over productive rearrangements. Entries here come from immuneACCESS through TCRdb and include only in-frame sequences with V and J called. Some clones fail to appear in such tables; in the studies checked, an unresolved V gene covers under half of the shortfall, and the cause of the remainder is unknown. V and J calls and clone size come straight from that table; D and trimming were deduced from the DNA. This sample is represented by 120,000 or so clones; roughly 80% of them were singletons. The top ten clones comprise under 15% of the sample.

Recombination joined TRBV27 with TRBJ2-7, and 7 bases in between align with TRBD2. This clonotype originated in a woman in her 30s who had recovered from COVID-19. Sequences were obtained from peripheral blood. The nucleotide sequence is TGTGCCAGCGGCGGCGGGCCACTAGCGAGATCCTACGAGCAGTACTTC. Protein translation: CASGGGPLARSYEQYF.